What follows are 11 T cell receptor beta chains derived from one specimen sequenced in a study of shared clonotypes between healthy human individuals. Generated by immunoSEQ multiplex PCR, the TCRdb table keeps only in-frame clones and is missing some. The table includes millions of clones, 85% to 95% detected once. The sample comprised naive CD4+ T cells sorted from blood. The subset was: CD45RA+ positively selected. Receptors were obtained from a man aged 18 to 35 in good health.

The J gene is TRBJ2-2, the V gene TRBV7-2, with D perhaps TRBD1 or TRBD2 (5 bases each). CDR1 and CDR2 (germline): SGHTA, FQGNSA. This CDR3 is built from 16 residues. Trimming removed 8 bases from V and 0 bases from J, with 16 bases in between. Written as DNA, the CDR3 is TGTGCCAGCTCCAAACGGGGCGGAACGAACACCGGGGAGCTGTTTTTT. It translates to CASSKRGGTNTGELFF. Supplemented by reference TRBV7-2 and TRBJ2-2, the full variable domain reads GAGVSQSPSNKVTEKGKDVELRCDPISGHTALYWYRQSLGQGLEFLIYFQGNSAPDKSGLPSDRFSAERTGGSVSTLTIQRTQQEDSAVYLCASSKRGGTNTGELFFGEGSRLTVL.

This chain connects TRBV2 to TRBJ1-4, with D tentatively TRBD1 (6 bases). The CDR3 runs to 14 residues. CDR1 and CDR2 (germline): SNHLY, FYNNEI. Trimming stripped 9 bases from V and 8 bases from J, with 19 bases between. The CDR3 reads CASTYRAPREKLFF. The CDR3 DNA is TGTGCCAGTACCTACAGGGCTCCGAGGGAAAAACTGTTTTTT.

The gene calls are TRBV28 and TRBJ1-1; D might be TRBD1 (5 bases). The CDR3 is made up of 12 amino acids. Germline V gene lookup returns CDR1 MDHEN and CDR2 SYDVKM. V shed 10 bases and J shed 0 bases, with 9 bases lying between them. DNA for the CDR3: TGTGCCACGGGGCCTATGAACACTGAAGCTTTCTTT. Its protein is CATGPMNTEAFF.

The J gene is TRBJ1-6, the V gene TRBV6-5, with 7 bases that match TRBD1. The V segment lost 6 bases and the J segment 9 bases; nucleotides outside the gene matches: 8. Germline assignment: CDR1 MNHEY and CDR2 SVGAGI. The CDR3 length is 14 residues. CDR3: CASRTTGERSPLHF. CDR3 DNA: TGTGCCAGCAGGACAACAGGGGAACGTTCACCCCTCCACTTT.

J is TRBJ2-7 and V is TRBV6-1; unclear D gene. Germline loops: CDR1 MNHNS, CDR2 SASEGT. The germline V and J ends were trimmed by 3 bases and 7 bases, with 25 bases remaining between them. The CDR3 runs 17 residues. CDR3 protein: CASSEAPRSHPQWEQYF. The CDR3 DNA is TGTGCCAGCAGTGAGGCCCCTAGGTCCCACCCCCAATGGGAGCAGTACTTC.

The chain has TRBV28 and TRBJ1-1; D remains ambiguous. Deletions cut 5 bases from V and 1 base from J, with 11 bases between. Germline V gene lookup returns CDR1 MDHEN and CDR2 SYDVKM. This CDR3 region has 14 residues. In DNA form, the CDR3 reads TGTGCCAGCAGTCGCCCCTCTGGGAACACTGAAGCTTTCTTT. Amino acids: CASSRPSGNTEAFF.

The rearrangement uses TRBV28 and TRBJ2-7; 10 nucleotides match TRBD2. Germline CDR1 reads MDHEN; CDR2 reads SYDVKM. V gave up 2 bases and J gave up 7 bases; unmatched junction bases: 11. The CDR3 consists of 16 residues. The CDR3 coding sequence is TGTGCCAGCAGTTTAACCCCCGGAGCGGGGGGGTGGGAGCAGTACTTC. Translated, it gives CASSLTPGAGGWEQYF.

This sequence joins TRBV5-8 and TRBJ1-1; no definite D call. The germline CDR1 and CDR2 sequences are SGHTS and YDEGEE. Deletions cut 2 bases from V and 4 bases from J, with 12 bases between. This CDR3 is 14 amino acids long. The CDR3 DNA follows: TGTGCCAGCAGCTTCTCGGGCAGTAGCACTGAAGCTTTCTTT. The encoded protein is CASSFSGSSTEAFF.

The rearrangement uses TRBV11-2 and TRBJ2-6, with 9 bases matching TRBD1. The CDR3 totals 17 residues. Germline V gene sequence: CDR1 SGHAT, CDR2 FQNNGV. V shed 5 bases and J 4 bases; nucleotides not matched to a gene: 9. This chain's CDR3 is CASSRTGGISGANVLTF. The CDR3 bases are TGTGCCAGCAGCAGAACAGGGGGCATTTCCGGGGCCAACGTCCTGACTTTC.

This chain links TRBV9 with TRBJ2-1; 7 nucleotides line up with TRBD2. From germline, CDR1 is SGDLS and CDR2 YYNGEE. The CDR3 loop spans 14 amino acids. The V segment lost 3 bases and the J segment 5 bases; nucleotides outside the gene matches: 5. CDR3 in amino acids: CASSGASGNNEQFF. As DNA, the CDR3 is TGTGCCAGCAGCGGGGCTAGCGGAAACAATGAGCAGTTCTTC.

This sequence joins TRBV5-6 and TRBJ2-3; TRBD2 agrees at 9 bases. Trimming at V came to 0 bases and at J to 0 bases, leaving 2 bases not matched to a gene. The CDR3 is made up of 16 amino acids. The germline CDR1 and CDR2 sequences are SGHDT and YYEEEE. CDR3 in amino acids: CASSLGLAVSTDTQYF. CDR3 DNA: TGTGCCAGCAGCTTGGGACTAGCGGTAAGCACAGATACGCAGTATTTT.